This T cell receptor (beta chain) was identified in a study of beta chain features in type 1 diabetes (dated by TCRdb to between 2018 and 2020). A note on the overall study: No differences in mean age, gender distribution, total cell number or subset yield were found between patients and healthy donors. Regulatory and stem cell-like memory subsets were isolated from only 8 patients and 8 healthy donors, whereas naive and central memory subsets came from all 30 or so donors. Across all samples, around 100 million sorted cells were examined, and cell number per subset correlated strongly with RNA yield. In the study, TCRB repertoires of sorted circulating CD4+ T cell subsets from recently diagnosed type 1 diabetes patients were compared with those of matched healthy donors.

There are a few counts of this clone. What this receptor recognizes is not known. Per-base qualities were not stored, and no clone one base away is much larger. Study-level results and caveats: Shorter templates might have been favored by PCR, but patient and control samples were amplified and corrected together, so both groups would have been affected equally by any skew. In all four CD4+ subsets, TCRB CDR3 length was moderately but significantly shorter in type 1 diabetes patients. Sequencing cDNA rather than genomic DNA could over-represent highly expressing activated cells, although activation and CD3 levels did not differ between groups. Naive, central memory and regulatory TCRB repertoires appeared more similar among patients than among healthy donors. Because small numbers of individuals were included in the HLA sub-analyses, any influence of HLA type on TCRB rearrangement was left unresolved. Fewer insertions and more nucleotide deletions at VDJ recombination sites were observed in patients with type 1 diabetes, implying thymic rearrangement abnormalities.

The entire isolated RNA was reverse transcribed using the High Capacity cDNA Reverse Transcription Kit, and thus expressed TCRB transcripts were sequenced. Deep immunoSEQ sequencing was applied to naive, central memory and regulatory T cell samples, giving an average of roughly 3.6 million total reads per sample. Sorted cells were lysed in RLT buffer and RNA was extracted with DNase-treated RNeasy Micro or Mini kits, depending on cell number. To prevent cross-contamination, every cell subset was processed on its own, while patient and healthy donor samples were processed together. The immunoSEQ multiplex PCR was used to amplify TCRB sequences from cDNA, generating 87-bp fragments that spanned the CDR3 region. Sequencing of the amplicons was performed on the Illumina HiSeq platform. On the study's bioinformatics: PCR bias was computationally corrected using synthetic template baselines, reads within Hamming distance 2 were collapsed, and singletons that could not be merged were discarded. Reads were aligned against IMGT to assign V, D and J genes, CDR3 length and insertions or deletions at six rearrangement sites. Within each subset, clonotype counts were normalized to sorted cell number, and only after that were true diversity and Gini coefficients computed with the tcR R package. The overlap coefficient, calculated on TCRB nucleotide sequences, was used to quantify repertoire sharing. Out-of-frame TCRB sequences from naive cells were analyzed as a proxy for the pre-selection repertoire. As stored in TCRdb, this immuneACCESS dataset retains in-frame rearrangements with V and J assigned. A fraction of the clones does not appear; measured against another copy, unresolved V genes explain less than half of the discrepancy, and the remainder lacks a known reason. That table supplies the V and J calls and clone size; D and trimming were determined from the DNA. This sample has nearly 250,000 clones in its table, and 11% to 15% of those were observed once. Clones ranked in the top ten supply 0.025% to 0.03% of the sample.

From a lookup of the germline V gene (reference sequence), CDR1 and CDR2 are MNHNY and SVGAGI. V drops 8 bases and J drops 1 base, leaving 11 bases in between. The CDR3 holds 13 amino acids from the cysteine to the phenylalanine. The CDR3 DNA has 39 bases and is translated from base 1. Each donor gave one peripheral blood draw, averaging roughly 0.11 L, which was collected into heparinised tubes. Naive, central memory, regulatory and stem cell-like memory CD4+ T cells were sorted on a BD FACSAria II using a panel including CD45RO, CCR7, CD25, CD127, CD95 and CD27. Purity was above 95% for every sorted population. Right away, PBMCs were isolated by Lymphoprep density gradient centrifugation and were stained directly, with no culture step. So that batch effects would be minimized, each experiment stained and sorted samples in pairs, pairing one healthy donor with one patient.

The sequence came from a woman in her 40s in good health. Sequenced input: naive CD4+ T cells from blood. In light of the paper, this sample's cell subset or site label describes: true naive CD4+ T cells. The sequence joins TRBV6-6 to TRBJ1-1; the D gene is perhaps TRBD1, on 5 matching bases. CDR3 reads: CASAGRRNTEAFF. The nucleotide sequence is given as TGTGCCAGCGCGGGACGGCGGAACACTGAAGCTTTCTTT.